The 27 T cell receptor beta chains below come from one sample, sequenced in a study of blood T cell repertoires in COVID-19. The table came from immunoSEQ multiplex PCR; TCRdb's copy has only in-frame clones and leaves some out. The sample lists around 58,000 clones, around four fifths occurring once. Material: peripheral blood. These receptors all come from a human donor in a cohort sampled during active COVID-19.

The chain combines TRBV27 with TRBJ1-5; perhaps TRBD1 as D (5 bases). The V and J ends lost 3 bases and 7 bases respectively, with 13 bases between them. Germline V CDR1 and CDR2: MNHEY, SMNVEV (reference sequence). CDR3 length equals 14 residues. The CDR3 sequence is CASSLEGRDQPQHF. CDR3 nucleotide sequence: TGTGCCAGCAGTTTGGAGGGACGGGACCAGCCCCAGCATTTT.

The CDR3, as DNA: TGTGCCTGGAACAGGGACAATGAGCAGTTCTTC. It translates to CAWNRDNEQFF. The chain is built from TRBV30 and TRBJ2-1; tentatively, D is TRBD1 (6 bases). This CDR3 contains 11 residues. CDR1 GTSNPN and CDR2 SVGIG come from the germline V gene (reference sequence). The V gene lost 4 bases and the J gene lost 5 bases, with 6 bases spanning the gap.

The V and J genes are TRBV9 and TRBJ1-1, with 8 bases identical to TRBD1. Germline lookup yields CDR1 SGDLS and CDR2 YYNGEE. V shed 3 bases and J 2 bases; nucleotides not matched to a gene: 6. The CDR3 has 15 amino acids. For the CDR3, the DNA is TGTGCCAGCAGCGGCCGGACAGGGTTTAACACTGAAGCTTTCTTT. Its translation: CASSGRTGFNTEAFF.

The rearrangement uses TRBV3-1 (or the pseudogene TRBV3-2) and TRBJ1-6, with 8 bases lining up with TRBD1. The V gene end was trimmed by 4 bases and the J gene end by 6 bases; junction bases not matched to a gene: 2. The CDR3 extends over 14 amino acids. CDR1 is LGHDT and CDR2 is YNNKEL in the germline V gene (reference sequence). In DNA form, the CDR3 reads TGTGCCAGCAGCCGCACAGGGGGTAATTCACCCCTCCACTTT. Its translation is CASSRTGGNSPLHF.

This chain uses TRBV7-9 with TRBJ1-1, with D maybe TRBD1 (5 bases). Germline V lookup: CDR1 SEHNR, CDR2 FQNEAQ (reference sequence). The CDR3 is made up of 16 amino acids. Trimming shortened V by 2 bases and J by 2 bases, and 15 bases separated the two germline ends. The CDR3 sequence is CASSLQPQGSNTEAFF. The CDR3 nucleotides are TGTGCCAGCAGCTTACAACCCCAGGGTAGTAACACTGAAGCTTTCTTT.

The rearrangement links TRBV25-1 to TRBJ1-2; a possible D gene is TRBD1 (5 bases). The ends were cut back, 3 bases at V and 8 bases at J, with 25 bases in the middle. This CDR3 is 17 amino acids long. Germline CDR1 MGHDK, CDR2 SYGVNS. CDR3 loop: CASSEGGTRKGVEGYTF. CDR3 sequence (DNA): TGTGCCAGCAGTGAGGGGGGGACCCGAAAGGGAGTAGAGGGCTACACCTTC.

The V and J genes are TRBV5-1 and TRBJ1-1; weak D call: TRBD1 (5 bases). The germline CDR1 and CDR2 sequences are SGHRS and YFSETQ. V was pared by 7 bases and J by 10 bases, with 17 bases between. The CDR3 loop spans 12 amino acids. This CDR3 reads CASEDGGGLAFF. The CDR3 DNA follows: TGCGCCAGCGAGGACGGGGGAGGGCTAGCTTTCTTT. The whole variable domain, remainder taken from reference TRBV5-1 and TRBJ1-1, is KAGVTQTPRYLIKTRGQQVTLSCSPISGHRSVSWYQQTPGQGLQFLFEYFSETQRNKGNFPGRFSGRQFSNSRSEMNVSTLELGDSALYLCASEDGGGLAFFGQGTRLTVV.

The rearrangement joins TRBV3-1 (or the pseudogene TRBV3-2) to TRBJ2-7, with TRBD2 identical over 9 bases. Germline V CDR1 and CDR2: LGHDT, YNNKEL (reference sequence). This CDR3 region has 18 residues. The trim removed 3 bases at V and 3 bases at J, leaving 15 bases unmatched. The CDR3 sequence is CASSQTPTLAGLFYEQYF. In DNA form, the CDR3 reads TGTGCCAGCAGCCAGACCCCCACACTAGCGGGCCTATTCTACGAGCAGTACTTC.

The chain is built from TRBV5-1 and TRBJ2-5, with 13 positions matching TRBD2. The CDR3 sequence is 18 residues long. CDR1 SGHRS and CDR2 YFSETQ come from the germline V gene. V was pared by 2 bases and J by 0 bases, with 7 bases of the junction left unmatched. The CDR3 bases are TGCGCCAGCAGCTTTGGACTAGCGGGGGCCGAATACCAAGAGACCCAGTACTTC. It yields the protein CASSFGLAGAEYQETQYF.

The chain couples TRBV5-1 to TRBJ2-2, with TRBD1 as a possible D gene (7 bases). The germline CDR1 and CDR2 sequences are SGHRS and YFSETQ. The CDR3 is made up of 15 amino acids. Trimming stripped 5 bases from V and 0 bases from J, with 11 bases between. CDR3 sequence: CASSSGGSNTGELFF. CDR3 DNA: TGCGCCAGCAGTTCAGGGGGGTCGAACACCGGGGAGCTGTTTTTT.

J is TRBJ2-5 and V is TRBV15, with D uncertain. Germline V lookup: CDR1 LNHNV, CDR2 YYDKDF (reference sequence). The CDR3 is 19 residues long. V lost 0 bases, J lost 2 bases, and 22 bases lay in between. For the CDR3, the DNA is TGTGCCACCAGCAGAGAAGTCCCTCAGACAATAAACCCACAAGAGACCCAGTACTTC. Translated: CATSREVPQTINPQETQYF.

The chain links TRBV19 to TRBJ2-2; 7 bases are shared with TRBD2. Germline V lookup: CDR1 LNHDA, CDR2 SQIVND (reference sequence). The CDR3 consists of 15 residues. V trimming: 2 bases; J trimming: 5 bases; junction bases outside the gene matches: 5. CDR3 residues: CASSIKRGRTGELFF. CDR3 bases: TGTGCCAGTAGTATAAAGCGGGGACGAACCGGGGAGCTGTTTTTT.

This chain joins TRBV7-3 and TRBJ2-7, with TRBD1 identical over 8 bases. V gave up 2 bases and J gave up 4 bases; unmatched junction bases: 10. The germline CDR1 and CDR2 sequences are SGHTA and FQGTGA. This CDR3 has 16 amino acids. Here the CDR3 reads CASSLSAGGAGYEQYF. CDR3 in DNA: TGTGCCAGCAGCTTATCCGCAGGGGGCGCAGGATACGAGCAGTACTTC.

The chain carries TRBV11-2 and TRBJ2-3; 12 nucleotides agree with TRBD2. The CDR3 consists of 15 residues. V shed 5 bases and J 8 bases; nucleotides not matched to a gene: 8. The germline CDR1 and CDR2 sequences are SGHAT and FQNNGV. For the CDR3, the DNA is TGTGCCAGCAGCCCTCGACTAGCGGGGGTGGGTACGCAGTATTTT. This codes for CASSPRLAGVGTQYF. Full variable domain (rest looked up from reference TRBV11-2 and TRBJ2-3): EAGVAQSPRYKIIEKRQSVAFWCNPISGHATLYWYQQILGQGPKLLIQFQNNGVVDDSQLPKDRFSAERLKGVDSTLKIQPAKLEDSAVYLCASSPRLAGVGTQYFGPGTRLTVL.

This clone was detected only a few times. The V and J genes are TRBV10-3 and TRBJ1-5; D call uncertain. CDR1 ENHRY and CDR2 SYGVKD come from the germline V gene. V lost 2 bases, J lost 5 bases, and 10 bases lay in between. CDR3 length: 14 amino acids. CDR3 sequence: CAISEAGSHQPQHF. The DNA of the CDR3 is TGTGCCATCAGTGAGGCGGGCAGCCATCAGCCCCAGCATTTT.

This clone was observed a single time. The V gene is TRBV7-9, the J gene TRBJ1-6; 8 bases line up with TRBD1. There are 16 residues in the CDR3. The ends lost 8 bases at V and 6 bases at J; junction bases unmatched: 12. CDR1 and CDR2 from the germline V gene are SEHNR and FQNEAQ (reference sequence). The CDR3 coding sequence is TGTGCCAGCGCGGCCCTAGGACAGGGTCTTAATTCACCCCTCCACTTT. This gives the protein CASAALGQGLNSPLHF.

The chain employs TRBV5-1 and TRBJ2-3; no clear D. V was pared by 5 bases and J by 2 bases, with 15 bases between. The germline CDR1 and CDR2 sequences are SGHRS and YFSETQ. This CDR3 is built from 15 residues. CDR3 amino acids: CASRLSAPPTDTQYF. CDR3 sequence (DNA): TGCGCCAGCAGATTAAGCGCACCGCCCACAGATACGCAGTATTTT.

This clone was seen just once. This chain's CDR3 is CASSPNSRETQYF. The CDR3 region has the DNA TGTGCCAGCAGCCCCAATTCGAGGGAGACCCAGTACTTC. V and J are TRBV27 and TRBJ2-5; no reliable D call. V was pared by 6 bases and J by 5 bases, with 13 bases between. Germline V lookup: CDR1 MNHEY, CDR2 SMNVEV (reference sequence). The CDR3 extends over 13 amino acids.

This rearrangement joins TRBV15 to TRBJ1-6; D call uncertain. Trimming removed 3 bases at V and 14 bases at J, with 11 bases between. This CDR3 contains 12 residues. Germline loops: CDR1 LNHNV, CDR2 YYDKDF (reference sequence). The CDR3 region has the DNA TGTGCCACCAGCAGCTCACTTTCGTCCCTCCACTTT. Its protein is CATSSSLSSLHF.

The rearrangement links TRBV7-2 to TRBJ2-5, with D perhaps TRBD2 (5 bases). Trimming removed 6 bases at V and 5 bases at J, with 22 bases between. CDR1 SGHTA and CDR2 FQGNSA come from the germline V gene. The CDR3 covers 16 residues. The DNA for the CDR3 is TGTGCCAGCAGAATTAGGGTTTCGGGAATCGGTGAGACCCAGTACTTC. Its protein product is CASRIRVSGIGETQYF.

The chain combines TRBV2 with TRBJ2-5, with TRBD2 matching over 11 bases. V trimming: 5 bases; J trimming: 4 bases; junction bases outside the gene matches: 3. Germline lookup yields CDR1 SNHLY and CDR2 FYNNEI. The CDR3 extends over 14 amino acids. The CDR3: CASSLAGGTETQYF. In DNA form, the CDR3 reads TGTGCCAGCAGTTTAGCGGGGGGGACAGAGACCCAGTACTTC.

The V gene is TRBV7-8, the J gene TRBJ1-6; no clear D gene. Germline V gene lookup returns CDR1 SGHVS and CDR2 FQNEAQ. V dropped 5 bases and J dropped 9 bases, with 11 bases sitting between them. The CDR3 loop spans 13 amino acids. CDR3: CASSPEVASPLHF. As DNA, the CDR3 is TGTGCCAGCAGCCCCGAGGTTGCTTCACCCCTCCACTTT.

V is TRBV27 and J is TRBJ2-3, with 7 nucleotides matching TRBD1. V shed 8 bases and J 2 bases; nucleotides not matched to a gene: 10. Germline V gene lookup returns CDR1 MNHEY and CDR2 SMNVEV (reference sequence). The CDR3 has 15 residues. The CDR3 coding sequence is TGTGCCAGCTACGAGACAGGGACCTACACAGATACGCAGTATTTT. Amino acid sequence: CASYETGTYTDTQYF.

This chain uses TRBV3-1 (or the pseudogene TRBV3-2) with TRBJ1-1; 7 nucleotides agree with TRBD1. Per germline, CDR1 LGHDT and CDR2 YNNKEL (reference sequence). CDR3 length equals 15 residues. With V trimmed by 2 bases and J by 5 bases, 8 bases remained unmatched. CDR3 sequence (DNA): TGTGCCAGCAGCCAAAGACAGGGTACGTTAACTGAAGCTTTCTTT. Its translation: CASSQRQGTLTEAFF.

This chain joins TRBV5-1 and TRBJ2-1, with 8 bases that match TRBD2. The V and J ends lost 6 bases and 0 bases, in that order; junction bases with no gene match: 5. CDR1 is SGHRS, CDR2 YFSETQ, per germline. The CDR3 loop spans 15 amino acids. CDR3 nucleotide sequence: TGCGCCAGCACTAGAAGCGGGAGCTCCTACAATGAGCAGTTCTTC. Translated: CASTRSGSSYNEQFF.

The chain recombines TRBV7-7 with TRBJ2-3; the match to TRBD2 covers 8 bases. The CDR3 runs to 15 residues. The germline gives CDR1 SSHAT, CDR2 FNYEAQ (reference sequence). After removal of 5 bases from V and 5 bases from J, the junction contained 9 bases not matched to a gene. CDR3 residues: CASSLRGGIGDTQYF. The DNA of the CDR3 is TGTGCCAGCAGCCTACGGGGGGGCATTGGAGATACGCAGTATTTT.

This chain connects TRBV14 to TRBJ2-7; D is perhaps TRBD2 (5 bases). The CDR3 is 16 residues long. Germline V gene lookup returns CDR1 SGHDN and CDR2 FVKESK. Trimming took off 0 bases at V and 7 bases at J, with 19 bases between the two ends. The CDR3 reads CASSQDLSTRAREQYF. The DNA for the CDR3 is TGTGCCAGCAGCCAAGATCTCTCGACGCGGGCTAGAGAGCAGTACTTC.